Listed below are T cell receptor beta chains from one sample, sequenced in a study of cytomegalovirus exposure and HLA in healthy donors. TCRdb's table, derived via immunoSEQ multiplex PCR, lists solely in-frame clones and lacks some. The data contain 150,000 to 180,000 clones, about 74% of them singletons. The source material was PBMCs. These receptor sequences come from a woman aged 40 to 50 in good health and CMV-seronegative. CDR3s include the opening cysteine and the closing phenylalanine or tryptophan. The D gene is left open where the match is weak. Expanded clones get a size class; other rows say once, few or many, or leave the size out.

abundance | d_gene | j_gene | v_gene | CDR3aa | CDR3nt
- | TRBD1 | TRBJ2-7 | TRBV18 | CASSPFRDRGSYEQYF | TGTGCCAGCTCACCCTTCCGGGACAGGGGCTCCTACGAGCAGTACTTC
- | - | TRBJ2-5 | TRBV4-2 | CASSPWSLAAETQYF | TGTGCCAGCAGCCCTTGGAGCCTAGCTGCAGAGACCCAGTACTTC
- | TRBD2 | TRBJ2-5 | TRBV5-1 | CASSLGSSGGQETQYF | TGCGCCAGCAGCTTGGGGTCTAGCGGGGGGCAAGAGACCCAGTACTTC
- | - | TRBJ1-2 | TRBV28 | CASSWSGYGYTF | TGTGCCAGCAGTTGGTCGGGCTATGGCTACACCTTC
- | TRBD2 | TRBJ2-1 | TRBV4-1 | CASSLGLAGGNEQFF | TGCGCCAGCAGCCTCGGACTAGCGGGGGGGAATGAGCAGTTCTTC
- | - | TRBJ1-2 | TRBV6-6 | CASIPLPTASKGYTF | TGTGCCAGCATCCCCCTCCCGACAGCCTCTAAGGGCTACACCTTC
few | TRBD1 | TRBJ1-5 | TRBV5-1 | CASSIGDSGNQPQHF | TGCGCCAGCAGCATCGGGGACAGTGGAAATCAGCCCCAGCATTTT
- | - | TRBJ1-5 | TRBV6-1 | CASSEAGTNQPQHF | TGTGCCAGCAGTGAAGCGGGCACCAATCAGCCCCAGCATTTT
- | - | TRBJ1-1 | TRBV7-8 | CASRYQGTEAFF | TGTGCCAGCAGGTATCAGGGCACTGAAGCTTTCTTT
- | TRBD1 | TRBJ1-2 | TRBV10-3 | CAISESTGGLYGYTF | TGTGCCATCAGTGAGTCGACAGGGGGGCTCTATGGCTACACCTTC